This T cell receptor beta chain was identified during a study of blood T cell repertoires in COVID-19. Per the germline V gene, CDR1 is SQVTM and CDR2 is ANQGSEA. V was trimmed by 4 bases and J by 6 bases, leaving 10 bases between them. This CDR3 is 11 amino acids long. The assay was immunoSEQ multiplex PCR, and TCRdb's table has in-frame clones only and misses some. This sample yields 170,000 or so clones, of which roughly 88% are seen a single time; about 7% belongs to the top ten. The origin of this receptor is a woman between 40 and 50 years old with COVID-19, enrolled during active disease. The V gene is TRBV29-1, the J gene TRBJ2-7; no clear D gene. Sequenced material: peripheral blood. The DNA for the CDR3 is TGCAGCGTTGTTTCTGGGCCCGAGCAGTACTTC. Protein: CSVVSGPEQYF.